This passage covers 12 T cell receptor beta chains from one sample sequenced in a study of human T cells and chemical hapten exposure. For the library, individual cDNA molecules each received unique molecular identifiers. TCRdb re-derived calls from the reads in MiXCR, one entry per CDR3 protein. The table lists hundreds of distinct CDR3 sequences, 66% of them singletons. Treatment described: therapeutic diphenylcyclopropenone sensitization with weekly scalp DPC. Specimen: whole blood, collected before DPC sensitization or 2, 6, or about 24 weeks after (not recorded which). These TCRs come from an adult with alopecia areata. Some clones in this sample may be carry-over from other donors' samples. This table probably holds off-target reads from a library built for another chain.

The CDR3 here is CASSVPTREAFF. The CDR3 nucleotides are TGTGCCAGCAGCGTCCCGACGAGGGAAGCTTTCTTT. The rearrangement joins TRBV7-9 to TRBJ1-1; D call uncertain. The CDR3 is made up of 12 amino acids. V was pared by 5 bases and J by 8 bases, with 12 bases between. Germline CDR1 SEHNR, CDR2 FQNEAQ (reference sequence).

The genes are TRBV2 and TRBJ1-1; 7 bases agree with TRBD1. V shed 6 bases, J shed 3 bases, and the junction held 7 bases outside the gene matches. The CDR3 totals 14 residues. Germline CDR1 is SNHLY and CDR2 is FYNNEI. The DNA of the CDR3 is TGTGCCAGCAGGTCGGGACAGTGGGACACTGAAGCTTTCTTT. This codes for CASRSGQWDTEAFF.

This rearrangement joins TRBV5-6 to TRBJ1-6, with 9 bases matching TRBD1. With V trimmed by 4 bases and J by 10 bases, 6 bases remained unmatched. This CDR3 has 14 amino acids. Germline-derived CDR1 and CDR2 are SGHDT and YYEEEE. The DNA for the CDR3 is TGTGCCAGCAGCCCGGGACAGGGCGGATCACCCCTCCACTTT. This translates into CASSPGQGGSPLHF.

This chain uses TRBV18 with TRBJ1-1, with no clear D. Germline CDR1 KGHSH, CDR2 LQKENI. CDR3 length: 14 residues. The V gene lost 3 bases and the J gene lost 1 base, with 9 bases spanning the gap. The CDR3 region is CASSPRTENTEAFF. The CDR3 nucleotides read TGTGCCAGCTCACCCAGGACGGAGAACACTGAAGCTTTCTTT.

The gene calls are TRBV7-6 and TRBJ2-3; 9 bases map to TRBD2. V gave up 6 bases and J gave up 1 base; unmatched junction bases: 14. Looked up from germline, CDR1 is SGHVS and CDR2 is FNYEAQ. The CDR3 contains 18 residues. In DNA, the CDR3 is TGTGCCAGCAGTCACCCCCCAGTTAGCGGGAGAGGCACAGATACGCAGTATTTT. It encodes CASSHPPVSGRGTDTQYF.

The V gene is TRBV12-3 or TRBV12-4, the J gene TRBJ2-1; the D is unclear. V shed 6 bases and J shed 5 bases, with 20 bases lying between them. The CDR3 has 16 residues. The CDR3 bases are TGTGCCAGCAGCCCGCGACGGACGAGAAGAAACAATGAGCAGTTCTTC. Protein sequence: CASSPRRTRRNNEQFF.

DNA of the CDR3: TGTGCCAGCAGCTTGTTGGGCTGGGACTTTCAAGAGACCCAGTACTTC. Translated: CASSLLGWDFQETQYF. V is TRBV11-2 and J is TRBJ2-5; D perhaps matches TRBD2 (6 bases). The CDR3 consists of 16 residues. Per germline, CDR1 SGHAT and CDR2 FQNNGV. With 3 bases removed from V and 2 bases from J, the gap between germline ends came to 16 bases.

This sequence joins TRBV9 and TRBJ2-3; 8 bases align to TRBD1. Germline lookup yields CDR1 SGDLS and CDR2 YYNGEE. J gave up 4 bases and V 4 bases, and 5 bases lay outside the gene matches. This CDR3 spans 14 amino acids. CDR3 bases: TGTGCCAGCAGCACCCGGACAGGGTCAGATACGCAGTATTTT. Its translation is CASSTRTGSDTQYF.

Only a few counts were recorded for this clonotype. The rearrangement uses TRBV10-3 and TRBJ2-7; D may be TRBD2 (6 bases). V gave up 4 bases and J gave up 7 bases, with 17 bases separating them. CDR1 and CDR2 (germline): ENHRY, SYGVKD. CDR3 size: 14 residues. CDR3 sequence reads: CAISGQEGPGEQYF. The CDR3 DNA follows: TGTGCCATCAGTGGTCAGGAGGGCCCGGGAGAGCAGTACTTC.

The chain joins TRBV6-5 to TRBJ2-1; no reliable D call. The germline V gene has CDR1 MNHEY and CDR2 SVGAGI. Trimming shortened V by 2 bases and J by 3 bases, and 8 bases separated the two germline ends. The CDR3 loop spans 14 amino acids. The CDR3 is CASSYQAGYNEQFF. The CDR3 DNA sequence: TGTGCCAGCAGTTACCAAGCAGGCTACAATGAGCAGTTCTTC.

The chain is built from TRBV27 and TRBJ2-3; 13 nucleotides line up with TRBD2. Trimming removed 2 bases from V and 8 bases from J; junction bases left unmatched: 7. The CDR3 is made up of 16 amino acids. CDR1 MNHEY and CDR2 SMNVEV come from the germline V gene (reference sequence). The CDR3 DNA reads TGTGCCAGCAGTTTAGGCATCGGGACTAGCGGGATTACGCAGTATTTT. Protein sequence: CASSLGIGTSGITQYF.

The V call is TRBV7-6, the J call TRBJ2-7; 7 bases align to TRBD2. V gave up 0 bases and J gave up 2 bases; unmatched junction bases: 7. The germline gives CDR1 SGHVS, CDR2 FNYEAQ. The CDR3 runs 16 residues. The CDR3 loop is CASSLASGTDTYEQYF. CDR3 nucleotides: TGTGCCAGCAGCTTAGCGAGCGGGACGGATACCTACGAGCAGTACTTC.